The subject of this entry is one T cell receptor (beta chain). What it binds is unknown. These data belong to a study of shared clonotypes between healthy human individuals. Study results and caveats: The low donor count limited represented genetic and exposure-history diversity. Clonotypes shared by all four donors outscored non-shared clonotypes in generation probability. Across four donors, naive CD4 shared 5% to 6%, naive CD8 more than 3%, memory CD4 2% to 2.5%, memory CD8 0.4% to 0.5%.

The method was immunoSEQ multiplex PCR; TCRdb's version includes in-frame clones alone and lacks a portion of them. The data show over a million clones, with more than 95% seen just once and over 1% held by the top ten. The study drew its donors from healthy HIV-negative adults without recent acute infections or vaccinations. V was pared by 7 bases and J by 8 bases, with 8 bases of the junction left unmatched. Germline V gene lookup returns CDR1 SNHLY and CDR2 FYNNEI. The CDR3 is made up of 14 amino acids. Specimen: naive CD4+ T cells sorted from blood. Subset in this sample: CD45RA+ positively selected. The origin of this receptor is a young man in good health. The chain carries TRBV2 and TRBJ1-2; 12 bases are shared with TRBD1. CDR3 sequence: CASITGQGARGYTF. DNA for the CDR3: TGTGCCAGCATCACGGGACAGGGGGCGAGGGGCTACACCTTC.